Given below is one T cell receptor beta chain in context. Its antigen is still unknown. Only in-frame clones appear in the TCRdb table, and some are missing; sequencing was by immunoSEQ multiplex PCR. The table includes 29,000 or so clones, 60% to 85% detected once. These data originate in a study of PD-1 blockade in classical Hodgkin lymphoma. In the study overall: Nivolumab dosing for patients was 3 mg/kg, administered intravenously every 2 weeks. Overall study results and limits: CD8+ TCR diversity did not rise significantly by C4D1, unlike CD4+. Differences between repertoires have undefined causes, possibly disease activity or prior therapy.

Germline V lookup: CDR1 SGHTA, CDR2 FQGNSA. This CDR3 comprises 16 residues. V lost 5 bases to trimming and J lost 4 bases; unmatched junction nucleotides: 6. Every single patient, without exception, relapsed after autologous stem cell transplantation, and brentuximab vedotin exposure varied. Best responses included complete response and partial response; otherwise, the best response was progressive disease. V is TRBV7-2 and J is TRBJ2-5; 14 nucleotides agree with TRBD2. This TCR came from a human donor with classical Hodgkin lymphoma. The sample in question was peripheral blood mononuclear cells (PBMCs), obtained before the second cycle of nivolumab. In nucleotides, the CDR3 is TGTGCCAGCAGCCAGGGACTAGCGGGGGCGCGAGAGACCCAGTACTTC. Residues: CASSQGLAGARETQYF.